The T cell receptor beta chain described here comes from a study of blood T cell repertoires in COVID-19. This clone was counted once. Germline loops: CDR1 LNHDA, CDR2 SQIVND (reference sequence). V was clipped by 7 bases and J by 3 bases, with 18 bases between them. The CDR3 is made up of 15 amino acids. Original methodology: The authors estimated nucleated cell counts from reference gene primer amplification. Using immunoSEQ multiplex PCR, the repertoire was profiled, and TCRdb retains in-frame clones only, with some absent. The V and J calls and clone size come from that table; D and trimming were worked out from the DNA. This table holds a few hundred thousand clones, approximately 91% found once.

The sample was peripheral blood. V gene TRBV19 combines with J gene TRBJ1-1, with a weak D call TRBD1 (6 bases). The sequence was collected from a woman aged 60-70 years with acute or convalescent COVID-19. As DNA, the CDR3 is TGTGCCAGTAATTTACGACGGGGGGCCCACACTGAAGCTTTCTTT. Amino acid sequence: CASNLRRGAHTEAFF.